Presented here are 15 T cell receptor beta chains from one specimen sequenced in a study of vaccination and CD4 T cells after COVID-19. The Oncomine TCR Beta short-read assay generated sequence data from the DNA of cultured CD4+ T cells. In TCRdb, the PCR reads were re-called with MiXCR into one record per CDR3 protein. The sample holds about 6,600 distinct CDR3 sequences, almost 30% seen once. For these receptors, no antigen is known. Documented treatment: roughly ten-day PBMC culture with coronavirus spike peptide pools or control peptides (ViraFEST assay). Harvesting of the unexposed donor's CD4+ T cells predated the COVID-19 pandemic (2011-2018). The sequencing input was CD4+ T cells from blood, cultured in vitro. The receptor set was obtained from a human donor in good health.

This clonotype occurred a few times. V is TRBV10-1 and J is TRBJ2-3; perhaps D is TRBD1 or TRBD2 (5 bases each). The CDR3 is 13 residues long. The V end lost 6 bases, the J end lost 1 base, and 8 bases lay between the germline ends. Germline CDR1 and CDR2: WNHNN and SYGVQD (reference sequence). The CDR3 is CASSQGGTDTQYF. DNA for the CDR3: TGCGCCAGCAGCCAGGGAGGCACAGATACGCAGTATTTT.

This CDR3 reads CATSDPGVNYGYTF. The CDR3 DNA is TGTGCCACCAGTGATCCCGGGGTCAACTATGGCTACACCTTC. The chain employs TRBV24-1 and TRBJ1-2; no reliable D call. Per the germline V gene, CDR1 is KGHDR and CDR2 is SFDVKD. The CDR3 totals 14 residues. V was trimmed by 3 bases and J by 2 bases, leaving 9 bases between them.

This clonotype was counted a few times. The V and J genes are TRBV20-1 and TRBJ2-2; D gene ambiguous. Between the trimmed V and J ends, which lost 6 bases and 0 bases, there was a span of 11 bases. The CDR3 length is 14 residues. The germline CDR1 and CDR2 sequences are DFQATT and SNEGSKA (reference sequence). CDR3 DNA sequence: TGCAGTGCCCCCGTGGTGGCGAACACCGGGGAGCTGTTTTTT. Translating gives CSAPVVANTGELFF.

This rearrangement joins TRBV27 to TRBJ1-1, with a weak D call TRBD1 (5 bases). Germline values: CDR1 MNHEY, CDR2 SMNVEV (reference sequence). The CDR3 covers 18 residues. V was shortened by 2 bases and J by 0 bases, with 19 bases between the two germline ends. Here the CDR3 reads CASSLRDGLSPMNTEAFF. The DNA for the CDR3 is TGTGCCAGCAGTTTAAGGGACGGACTTAGTCCAATGAACACTGAAGCTTTCTTT.

This chain joins TRBV6-1 and TRBJ1-6; the match to TRBD1 covers 10 bases. V gave up 0 bases and J gave up 5 bases; unmatched junction bases: 7. Germline CDR1 MNHNS, CDR2 SASEGT. The CDR3 loop spans 18 amino acids. CDR3 DNA sequence: TGTGCCAGCAGTGAAGCGGCCGGGACAGGGGCCAATAATTCACCCCTCCACTTT. It encodes CASSEAAGTGANNSPLHF.

The gene calls are TRBV7-8 and TRBJ1-1; D remains unclear. The CDR3 spans 13 residues. The germline V gene encodes CDR1 SGHVS and CDR2 FQNEAQ. Trimming took off 1 base at V and 1 base at J, with 4 bases between the two ends. CDR3 coding DNA: TGTGCCAGCAGCTTAGAGGGGAACACTGAAGCTTTCTTT. This codes for CASSLEGNTEAFF.

In this sample, this clonotype turned up a few times. The V call is TRBV7-9, the J call TRBJ1-1, with D possibly TRBD1 on 6 matching bases. The CDR3 contains 15 residues. Deletions cut 5 bases from V and 4 bases from J, with 17 bases between. Germline assignment: CDR1 SEHNR and CDR2 FQNEAQ (reference sequence). DNA of the CDR3: TGTGCCAGCAGCGGGGGCGGCGTGGGGCGCACTGAAGCTTTCTTT. Protein product: CASSGGGVGRTEAFF.

The V and J genes are TRBV5-4 and TRBJ1-1, with 7 bases that match TRBD1. Germline CDR1 reads SGHNT; CDR2 reads YYREEE (reference sequence). Trimming took 2 bases from V and 8 from J; bases not matched to a gene: 3. The CDR3 spans 12 residues. The CDR3, as DNA: TGTGCCAGCAGCTTAACAGGGGAAGAAGCTTTCTTT. Encoded protein: CASSLTGEEAFF.

This clonotype was detected only a few times. The chain uses TRBV6-1 and TRBJ1-5, with a weak D call TRBD1 (5 bases). The CDR3 runs 14 residues. V was trimmed by 6 bases and J by 2 bases, leaving 11 bases between them. From germline, CDR1 is MNHNS and CDR2 SASEGT. The CDR3 sequence: CASSADTGNQPQHF. CDR3 coding DNA: TGTGCCAGCAGCGCGGACACCGGCAATCAGCCCCAGCATTTT.

The chain couples TRBV30 to TRBJ1-1, with D hard to call. The V and J ends lost 5 bases and 0 bases respectively, with 10 bases between them. The CDR3 has 13 amino acids. Germline assignment: CDR1 GTSNPN and CDR2 SVGIG (reference sequence). The CDR3 sequence: CAWEDGVNTEAFF. The CDR3, as DNA: TGTGCCTGGGAGGACGGGGTGAACACTGAAGCTTTCTTT.

This clonotype was seen only a few times. At one of its ends the junction is not consistent with the germline gene, which may arise from a read error. The chain is built from TRBV20-1 and TRBJ1-1; D remains ambiguous. Per germline, CDR1 DFQATT and CDR2 SNEGSKA (reference sequence). CDR3 length equals 12 residues. Written as DNA, the CDR3 is TGCAGTGCGGATCAAGCGAACGCTGAAGCTTTCTTT. This encodes CSADQANAEAFF.

This clonotype appeared a single time. The rearrangement uses TRBV12-3 or TRBV12-4 and TRBJ1-1; TRBD1 might be the D (6 bases). V shed 5 bases and J shed 1 base, with 8 bases lying between them. This CDR3 comprises 13 residues. The CDR3 DNA sequence: TGTGCCAGCAGTCGACAGGAGAACACTGAAGCTTTCTTT. It translates to CASSRQENTEAFF.

V gene TRBV6-2 or TRBV6-3 combines with J gene TRBJ1-3, with 7 bases that match TRBD1. CDR1 is MNHEY, CDR2 SVGEGT, per germline. The CDR3 is 12 amino acids. V shed 11 bases, J shed 4 bases, and the junction held 5 bases outside the gene matches. CDR3 amino acids: CAGGGQGNTIYF. The CDR3 bases are TGTGCCGGAGGGGGACAGGGAAACACCATATATTTT.

The table lists this clonotype with a few counts. The chain carries TRBV12-3 or TRBV12-4 and TRBJ1-5; possibly TRBD1 for D (6 bases). Between the trimmed V and J ends, which lost 5 bases and 4 bases, there was a span of 15 bases. The CDR3 loop spans 15 amino acids. Here the CDR3 DNA reads TGTGCCAGCAGTCTATGGGGGACAAATAATCAGCCCCAGCATTTT. Residues: CASSLWGTNNQPQHF.

The chain is built from TRBV6-2 or TRBV6-3 and TRBJ1-6; maybe TRBD1 (5 bases). Germline V CDR1 and CDR2: MNHEY, SVGEGT. Trimming removed 4 bases from V and 8 bases from J, with 12 bases in between. The CDR3 consists of 14 residues. For the CDR3, the DNA is TGTGCCAGCAGTTCCACAGGTCATCATTCACCCCTCCACTTT. Encoded protein: CASSSTGHHSPLHF.